The sequence of this TCR beta chain was determined in a study of post-analysis software for immune sequencing data. A few counts support this clonotype. The antigen is unknown. Study-level findings and limits: Samples from one preparation batch, clustered by F measure, grouped strongly together. In patients, about 5 TRBV segments were more frequent than in controls, with TRBV5-6, TRBV5-1 and TRBV20-1 among them. Controls' normalized Chao1 diversity significantly exceeded that of multiple sclerosis patients.

Incorporated into the TCR beta cDNA libraries were unique molecular identifiers, which served to reduce PCR and sequencing biases. There were about 1 to 10 million T cells, and some 500,000 cDNA molecules came from them. MiXCR, run by TCRdb on the PCR reads, gives a single entry per CDR3 protein. The sample has around 400,000 distinct CDR3 sequences, roughly 30% seen once. Germline V gene sequence: CDR1 SGHKS, CDR2 YYEKEE (reference sequence). V lost 1 base and J lost 6, with 14 bases in between. This CDR3 has 15 amino acids. The sequence derives from a girl aged 10 to 17 with multiple sclerosis. The genes are TRBV5-5 and TRBJ2-1; D gene uncertain. Input material: blood. This chain's CDR3 is CASSLSGSRSNEQFF. CDR3 sequence (DNA): TGTGCCAGCAGCTTGTCAGGTTCCCGCTCCAATGAGCAGTTCTTC.